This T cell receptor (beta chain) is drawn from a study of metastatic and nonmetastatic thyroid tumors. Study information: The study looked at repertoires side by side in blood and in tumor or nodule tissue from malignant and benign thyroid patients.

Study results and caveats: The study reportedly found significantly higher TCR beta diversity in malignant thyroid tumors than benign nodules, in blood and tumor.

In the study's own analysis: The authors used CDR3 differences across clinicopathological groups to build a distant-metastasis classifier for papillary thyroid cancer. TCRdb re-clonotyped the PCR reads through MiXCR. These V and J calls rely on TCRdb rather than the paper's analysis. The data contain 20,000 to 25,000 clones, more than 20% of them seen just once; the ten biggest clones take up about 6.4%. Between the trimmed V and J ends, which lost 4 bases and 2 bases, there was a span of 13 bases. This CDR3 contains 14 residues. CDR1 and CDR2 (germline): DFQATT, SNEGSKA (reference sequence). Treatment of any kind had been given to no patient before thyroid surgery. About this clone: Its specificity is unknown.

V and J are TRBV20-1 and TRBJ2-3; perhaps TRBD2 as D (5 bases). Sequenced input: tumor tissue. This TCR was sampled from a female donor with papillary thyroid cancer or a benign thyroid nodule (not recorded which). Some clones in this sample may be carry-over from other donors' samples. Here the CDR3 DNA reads TGCAGTGCTATAGATCACGGGATCACAGATACGCAGTATTTT. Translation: CSAIDHGITDTQYF.